These 29 T cell receptor beta chains were sequenced from one sample in a study of T-cell reconstitution after alpha-beta-depleted transplantation in children. During its preparation, the TCRbeta library received unique molecular identifiers. TCRdb re-derived calls from the PCR reads in MiXCR, one entry per CDR3 protein. The table shows hundreds of thousands of distinct CDR3 sequences, with around 20% occurring only once. Sequencing was performed on PBMCs from the stem cell graft donor, taken from the stem cell graft. The receptors were sampled from a human donor who donated a stem cell graft to a child with acute lymphoblastic leukemia.

The sample holds a few counts of this clonotype. The chain employs TRBV27 and TRBJ2-5; a weak D match, TRBD1 (6 bases). V was shortened by 6 bases and J by 2 bases, with 10 bases between the two germline ends. Per germline, CDR1 MNHEY and CDR2 SMNVEV (reference sequence). The CDR3 totals 13 residues. CDR3 protein: CASSRDIQETQYF. Written as DNA, the CDR3 is TGTGCCAGCAGCCGGGACATTCAAGAGACCCAGTACTTC.

The chain couples TRBV20-1 to TRBJ2-7; 10 nucleotides agree with TRBD2. There are 15 residues in the CDR3. V gave up 5 bases and J gave up 1 base; unmatched junction bases: 8. Germline assignment: CDR1 DFQATT and CDR2 SNEGSKA (reference sequence). The CDR3 DNA sequence: TGCAGTGCTCGGACTAGCGGAGGCCTTTCCTACGAGCAGTACTTC. This encodes CSARTSGGLSYEQYF.

This clonotype has just a few counts. The chain recombines TRBV28 with TRBJ2-7; possibly TRBD1 for D (6 bases). V lost 10 bases and J lost 3, with 13 bases in between. This CDR3 comprises 12 residues. Germline V gene sequence: CDR1 MDHEN, CDR2 SYDVKM. CDR3: CATSGHHYEQYF. The CDR3 DNA sequence: TGTGCCACATCGGGACACCACTACGAGCAGTACTTC.

This clonotype was counted a few times. The chain couples TRBV5-6 to TRBJ2-6, with D unresolved. There are 16 residues in the CDR3. Trimming left V 6 bases short and J 0 bases short, with 13 bases between. The V gene's germline CDR1 is SGHDT and CDR2 YYEEEE. This CDR3 reads CASTRPSPSGANVLTF. CDR3 bases: TGTGCCAGCACCAGACCGTCCCCCTCTGGGGCCAACGTCCTGACTTTC.

This clonotype appeared many times. This rearrangement joins TRBV12-3 or TRBV12-4 to TRBJ1-1; the D gene is possibly TRBD1 (5 bases). This CDR3 region has 14 residues. The V and J ends lost 4 bases and 1 base respectively, with 10 bases between them. The CDR3 sequence: CASSSLGGNTEAFF. The CDR3 coding sequence is TGTGCCAGCAGTTCCCTGGGGGGGAACACTGAAGCTTTCTTT.

V is TRBV5-5 and J is TRBJ2-5, with 7 positions matching TRBD2. Losses at the gene ends were 3 bases for V and 4 bases for J; bases not matched to a gene: 12. The CDR3 loop spans 16 amino acids. Germline-derived CDR1 and CDR2 are SGHKS and YYEKEE (reference sequence). For the CDR3, the DNA is TGTGCCAGCAGCTCTGGACGGGGGAGGGTTGGAGAGACCCAGTACTTC. Its translation is CASSSGRGRVGETQYF.

V gene TRBV29-1 combines with J gene TRBJ2-1; perhaps TRBD2 as D (6 bases). Per germline, CDR1 SQVTM and CDR2 ANQGSEA. V was clipped by 6 bases and J by 10 bases, with 13 bases between them. The CDR3 runs 11 residues. For the CDR3, the DNA is TGCAGCGTAAATGGGGGGTGGGAGCAGTTCTTC. This sequence encodes CSVNGGWEQFF.

This clonotype was observed at least ten times. V usage is TRBV19 and J usage is TRBJ1-1; D gene unclear. The V gene's germline CDR1 is LNHDA and CDR2 SQIVND (reference sequence). The CDR3 length is 12 residues. Deletions cut 9 bases from V and 5 bases from J, with 13 bases between. CDR3 sequence (DNA): TGTGCCAGCAGCCCTTTCGGGACTGAAGCTTTCTTT. Translating gives CASSPFGTEAFF.

This clonotype was counted only a few times. The chain combines TRBV10-3 with TRBJ2-1; no clear D gene. Per the germline V gene, CDR1 is ENHRY and CDR2 is SYGVKD. Deletions cut 4 bases from V and 6 bases from J, with 4 bases between. The CDR3 is made up of 11 amino acids. The CDR3 nucleotides read TGTGCCATCAGTGCTTTCAATGAGCAGTTCTTC. This encodes CAISAFNEQFF.

The chain recombines TRBV12-3 or TRBV12-4 with TRBJ2-7; the match to TRBD2 covers 9 bases. The CDR3 has 15 residues. Losses at the gene ends were 4 bases for V and 9 bases for J; bases not matched to a gene: 13. Written as DNA, the CDR3 is TGTGCCAGCAGTTCCGACGGGACTAGCCAGAGGGGGCAGTACTTC. It specifies CASSSDGTSQRGQYF.

V and J are TRBV5-1 and TRBJ1-2, with a tentative D call TRBD1 (5 bases). V was cut by 0 bases and J by 3 bases, with 12 bases left in between. Looked up from germline, CDR1 is SGHRS and CDR2 is YFSETQ. This CDR3 has 15 residues. For the CDR3, the DNA is TGCGCCAGCAGCTTGGTTCAGGGAGGGGACTATGGCTACACCTTC. Translation: CASSLVQGGDYGYTF.

This clonotype was seen a few times. The chain is built from TRBV7-2 and TRBJ1-1; D perhaps matches TRBD1 (6 bases). Germline CDR1 reads SGHTA; CDR2 reads FQGNSA. This CDR3 has 15 residues. The V end was cut by 5 bases, the J end by 0 bases, with 13 bases between. CDR3 residues: CASSHQTGLNTEAFF. The CDR3 nucleotides are TGTGCCAGCAGCCACCAAACAGGGCTGAACACTGAAGCTTTCTTT.

This clonotype was found a few times. The chain combines TRBV12-3 or TRBV12-4 with TRBJ2-7; possibly TRBD1 for D (6 bases). The length of the CDR3 is 13 residues. V was shortened by 10 bases and J by 1 base, with 14 bases between the two germline ends. This chain's CDR3 is CATRQELSYEQYF. As DNA, the CDR3 is TGTGCCACCCGACAGGAGCTATCCTACGAGCAGTACTTC.

This chain links TRBV29-1 with TRBJ2-2; a weak D match, TRBD2 (5 bases). The CDR3 totals 12 residues. Deletions cut 5 bases from V and 5 bases from J, with 9 bases between. Germline loops: CDR1 SQVTM, CDR2 ANQGSEA. The CDR3 sequence is CSVFRETGELFF. CDR3 DNA sequence: TGCAGCGTTTTTCGGGAAACCGGGGAGCTGTTTTTT.

CDR3 amino acids: CAITPDPPAASGNTIYF. The CDR3 DNA sequence: TGTGCCATCACCCCTGACCCCCCGGCGGCCTCTGGAAACACCATATATTTT. The chain is built from TRBV10-3 and TRBJ1-3; D gene uncertain. The germline V gene has CDR1 ENHRY and CDR2 SYGVKD. The germline V and J ends were trimmed by 7 bases and 0 bases, with 19 bases remaining between them. This CDR3 has 17 amino acids.

This clonotype was seen once. One end of the junction varies from germline; a read error may be responsible. The CDR3 DNA follows: TGCACCAGCAGCTCCCAGGGGGGGTATGGCTACACCTTC. It codes for CTSSSQGGYGYTF. The genes are TRBV27 and TRBJ1-2, with 7 bases that match TRBD1. CDR1 is MNHEY, CDR2 SMNVEV, per germline (reference sequence). This CDR3 has 13 amino acids.

V and J are TRBV15 and TRBJ2-7; D gene uncertain. The V gene lost 9 bases and the J gene lost 5 bases, with 17 bases spanning the gap. The CDR3 totals 13 residues. Germline-derived CDR1 and CDR2 are LNHNV and YYDKDF (reference sequence). In DNA, the CDR3 is TGTGCCACTCCCGAAAGGGTGAGCGACGAGCAGTACTTC. Translated, it gives CATPERVSDEQYF.

This clonotype was observed a handful of times. The chain joins TRBV2 to TRBJ2-2, with D uncertain. Trimming shortened V by 4 bases and J by 3 bases, and 6 bases separated the two germline ends. The CDR3 sequence is 13 residues long. Germline CDR1 SNHLY, CDR2 FYNNEI. The CDR3 region is CASSGRYTGELFF. Written as DNA, the CDR3 is TGTGCCAGCAGTGGTCGGTACACCGGGGAGCTGTTTTTT.

Only a few counts were recorded for this clonotype. V is TRBV25-1 and J is TRBJ2-1; no reliable D call. V lost 1 base to trimming and J lost 0 bases, with 7 bases between them. CDR3 size: 15 residues. Germline CDR1 MGHDK, CDR2 SYGVNS. CDR3: CASSEWQNSYNEQFF. The CDR3 coding sequence is TGTGCCAGCAGTGAATGGCAGAACTCCTACAATGAGCAGTTCTTC.

The table lists this clonotype with a few counts. The chain joins TRBV12-3 or TRBV12-4 to TRBJ2-5; the D gene is possibly TRBD2 (6 bases). The V and J ends lost 8 bases and 6 bases respectively, with 16 bases between them. The CDR3 extends over 13 amino acids. CDR3 sequence (DNA): TGTGCCAGCGGAAATGTAGCGGTTAAGACCCAGTACTTC. Residues: CASGNVAVKTQYF.

The rearrangement joins TRBV20-1 to TRBJ2-3, with D tentatively TRBD2 (6 bases). Trimming removed 3 bases at V and 0 bases at J, with 16 bases between. This CDR3 contains 16 residues. Germline assignment: CDR1 DFQATT and CDR2 SNEGSKA (reference sequence). CDR3 DNA: TGCAGTGCTAGGTCATGGGACTGGAATAGCACAGATACGCAGTATTTT. Its translation: CSARSWDWNSTDTQYF.

This clonotype was detected many times. The chain carries TRBV9 and TRBJ1-2; D ambiguous. The length of the CDR3 is 14 residues. Trimming removed 4 bases from V and 4 bases from J, with 14 bases in between. Germline V gene data show CDR1 as SGDLS and CDR2 as YYNGEE. CDR3 region: CASSLRIQSYGYTF. CDR3 DNA sequence: TGTGCCAGCAGCCTCCGCATACAGAGCTATGGCTACACCTTC.

The chain carries TRBV7-9 and TRBJ2-7, with TRBD1 matching 10 bases. Germline CDR1 SEHNR, CDR2 FQNEAQ (reference sequence). V shed 3 bases, J shed 5 bases, and the junction held 7 bases outside the gene matches. This CDR3 comprises 15 residues. The CDR3 region has the DNA TGTGCCAGCAGCTTCCTTGACAGGGGGCCGGACGAGCAGTACTTC. Translation: CASSFLDRGPDEQYF.

The chain recombines TRBV27 with TRBJ2-7; D uncertain. The CDR3 totals 13 residues. Trimming shortened V by 5 bases and J by 3 bases, and 11 bases separated the two germline ends. The germline V gene has CDR1 MNHEY and CDR2 SMNVEV (reference sequence). Here the CDR3 DNA reads TGTGCCAGCAGTCCTTCGGTTTTCTACGAGCAGTACTTC. Its translation is CASSPSVFYEQYF.

This clonotype was detected only a few times. The chain carries TRBV6-2 or TRBV6-3 and TRBJ2-2, with 10 bases lining up with TRBD1. Germline values: CDR1 MNHEY, CDR2 SVGEGT. The CDR3 is 15 amino acids. V shed 2 bases, J shed 5 bases, and the junction held 2 bases outside the gene matches. The CDR3 nucleotides read TGTGCCAGCAGTTACGGGACAGGGGAAACCGGGGAGCTGTTTTTT. Protein: CASSYGTGETGELFF.

This clonotype was observed a handful of times. J is TRBJ2-2 and V is TRBV4-1; TRBD1 aligns across 7 bases. V trimming: 0 bases; J trimming: 6 bases; junction bases outside the gene matches: 7. The CDR3 length is 16 residues. The germline gives CDR1 MGHRA, CDR2 YSYEKL. CDR3 in amino acids: CASSQDPGGGSGELFF. The CDR3 DNA reads as TGCGCCAGCAGCCAAGACCCAGGGGGTGGGTCCGGGGAGCTGTTTTTT.

V is TRBV30 and J is TRBJ2-1; the D gene is possibly TRBD2 (5 bases). There are 13 residues in the CDR3. The germline V gene encodes CDR1 GTSNPN and CDR2 SVGIG (reference sequence). Trimming removed 2 bases from V and 4 bases from J, with 9 bases in between. CDR3 region: CAWSRGVYNEQFF. The CDR3 region has the DNA TGTGCCTGGAGTCGGGGAGTTTACAATGAGCAGTTCTTC.

A few counts support this clonotype. This chain connects TRBV7-9 to TRBJ2-1; D not resolved. The V gene's germline CDR1 is SEHNR and CDR2 FQNEAQ (reference sequence). The CDR3 loop spans 14 amino acids. The V gene lost 5 bases and the J gene lost 5 bases, with 13 bases spanning the gap. The CDR3 reads CASSPTITDNEQFF. As DNA, the CDR3 is TGTGCCAGCAGCCCCACGATAACCGACAATGAGCAGTTCTTC.

This clonotype was picked up a small number of times. The V and J genes are TRBV24-1 and TRBJ1-6; weak D call: TRBD1 (5 bases). With 8 bases removed from V and 0 bases from J, the gap between germline ends came to 22 bases. This CDR3 has 19 residues. Per germline, CDR1 KGHDR and CDR2 SFDVKD. CDR3 sequence reads: CATKARDLSLSSYNSPLHF. CDR3 DNA sequence: TGTGCCACCAAGGCCAGGGACCTCTCTCTGAGCTCCTATAATTCACCCCTCCACTTT.